What follows are 28 T cell receptor beta chains derived from one specimen sequenced in a study of cytomegalovirus exposure and HLA in healthy donors. This PCR relied on a set of 60 Vbeta primers and 13 Jbeta primers. Libraries were prepared by immunoSEQ multiplex PCR; TCRdb keeps only in-frame clonotypes and omits some of them. The sample comprises roughly 72,000 clones, under 85% of which are singletons, and around a fifth rests with the top ten. Specimen: PBMCs. Receptors originate from a woman aged 40 to 55 in good health and CMV-seropositive.

The chain carries TRBV5-4 and TRBJ2-3; unclear D gene. V was clipped by 4 bases and J by 6 bases, with 21 bases between them. CDR1 and CDR2 from the germline V gene are SGHNT and YYREEE (reference sequence). This CDR3 is built from 16 residues. The CDR3 spells CASSHPARQSEDTQYF. DNA for the CDR3: TGTGCCAGCAGCCATCCCGCTAGGCAAAGTGAGGATACGCAGTATTTT.

This sequence joins TRBV6-5 and TRBJ1-6; D is unclear. The length of the CDR3 is 15 residues. Trimming stripped 2 bases from V and 10 bases from J, with 15 bases between. Germline lookup yields CDR1 MNHEY and CDR2 SVGAGI. In nucleotides, the CDR3 is TGTGCCAGCAGTTACAGTCGCGGGGTTCCGTCACCCCTCCACTTT. Its protein is CASSYSRGVPSPLHF.

The rearrangement links TRBV29-1 to TRBJ2-5; TRBD1 is a possible D gene (6 bases). The DNA end is more similar to TRBJ2-7, so the J call may be wrong. CDR1 is SQVTM, CDR2 ANQGSEA, per germline. CDR3 length equals 14 residues. CDR3 amino acids: CSVGGRGYSYEQYF. The CDR3 DNA reads TGCAGCGTTGGTGGCAGGGGTTACTCCTACGAGCAGTACTTC.

The rearrangement uses TRBV18 and TRBJ1-5; unclear D gene. This CDR3 has 14 amino acids. Per the germline V gene, CDR1 is KGHSH and CDR2 is LQKENI. Trimming shortened V by 0 bases and J by 6 bases, and 9 bases separated the two germline ends. CDR3 region: CASSPPGGSQPQHF. The CDR3 bases are TGTGCCAGCTCACCACCGGGAGGGAGTCAGCCCCAGCATTTT. The entire variable domain, with the rest obtained from reference TRBV18 and TRBJ1-5, is as follows: NAGVMQNPRHLVRRRGQEARLRCSPMKGHSHVYWYRQLPEEGLKFMVYLQKENIIDESGMPKERFSAEFPKEGPSILRIQQVVRGDSAAYFCASSPPGGSQPQHFGDGTRLSIL.

The V gene is TRBV30, the J gene TRBJ2-2; 10 bases line up with TRBD1. The germline V gene has CDR1 GTSNPN and CDR2 SVGIG (reference sequence). The CDR3 consists of 16 residues. The V gene end was trimmed by 3 bases and the J gene end by 4 bases; junction bases not matched to a gene: 8. For the CDR3, the DNA is TGTGCCTGGAGAATATCCGGGACAGGGGTCACCGGGGAGCTGTTTTTT. This sequence encodes CAWRISGTGVTGELFF.

The genes are TRBV4-2 and TRBJ2-7; TRBD2 agrees at 7 bases. V dropped 1 base and J dropped 0; count of bases not matched to a gene: 3. There are 15 residues in the CDR3. The germline CDR1 and CDR2 sequences are LGHNA and YNFKEQ. The CDR3 sequence: CASSQGAGLSYEQYF. The CDR3 DNA follows: TGTGCCAGCAGCCAAGGAGCGGGGCTCTCCTACGAGCAGTACTTC.

This chain links TRBV5-5 with TRBJ1-6; D not resolved. The V and J ends lost 1 base and 4 bases respectively, with 9 bases between them. This CDR3 comprises 15 residues. From germline, CDR1 is SGHKS and CDR2 YYEKEE (reference sequence). CDR3 amino acids: CASSLRGGYNSPLHF. The DNA for the CDR3 is TGTGCCAGCAGCTTGCGCGGCGGTTATAATTCACCCCTCCACTTT. Looking up the rest from reference TRBV5-5 and TRBJ1-6 gives the full variable domain: DAGVTQSPTHLIKTRGQQVTLRCSPISGHKSVSWYQQVLGQGPQFIFQYYEKEERGRGNFPDRFSARQFPNYSSELNVNALLLGDSALYLCASSLRGGYNSPLHFGNGTRLTVT.

This chain connects TRBV4-1 to TRBJ1-5; perhaps TRBD1 as D (5 bases). The CDR3 covers 16 residues. The germline gives CDR1 MGHRA, CDR2 YSYEKL. The V gene lost 3 bases and the J gene lost 6 bases, with 18 bases spanning the gap. The CDR3: CASSHPAGGVSQPQHF. The CDR3 coding sequence is TGCGCCAGCAGCCATCCCGCGGGGGGGGTAAGTCAGCCCCAGCATTTT.

V and J are TRBV5-1 and TRBJ2-7, with D possibly matching TRBD1 (6 bases). Trimming stripped 4 bases from V and 2 bases from J, with 13 bases between. The CDR3 sequence is 14 residues long. Looked up from germline, CDR1 is SGHRS and CDR2 is YFSETQ. The CDR3 protein is CASSPGAGAYEQYF. The CDR3, as DNA: TGCGCCAGCAGCCCCGGGGCAGGGGCCTACGAGCAGTACTTC.

CDR3 DNA sequence: TGTGCCAGCAACGGACACTCGAACACTGAAGCTTTCTTT. Amino acids: CASNGHSNTEAFF. The V call is TRBV2, the J call TRBJ1-1; D may be TRBD1 (5 bases). The CDR3 contains 13 residues. CDR1 is SNHLY, CDR2 FYNNEI, per germline. V was trimmed by 7 bases and J by 1 base, leaving 10 bases between them.

The rearrangement links TRBV4-1 to TRBJ2-7, with D maybe TRBD2 (6 bases). The CDR3 runs to 15 residues. The germline CDR1 and CDR2 sequences are MGHRA and YSYEKL. The V and J ends lost 5 bases and 3 bases respectively, with 17 bases between them. CDR3 loop: CASSLPGTGCYEQYF. The CDR3 nucleotides read TGCGCCAGCAGCTTACCCGGGACTGGATGCTACGAGCAGTACTTC.

This chain joins TRBV25-1 and TRBJ2-5; TRBD1 matches at 9 bases. Unmatched junction bases numbered 12, after V lost 5 bases and J lost 2 bases. CDR1 is MGHDK and CDR2 is SYGVNS in the germline V gene. The CDR3 is 17 amino acids. The CDR3 region is CASSRPNGTGSQETQYF. The CDR3 DNA sequence: TGTGCCAGCAGTCGGCCAAACGGGACAGGGAGTCAAGAGACCCAGTACTTC.

This rearrangement joins TRBV28 to TRBJ1-4; 9 nucleotides agree with TRBD1. This CDR3 has 16 amino acids. CDR1 and CDR2 (germline): MDHEN, SYDVKM. Trimming took 5 bases from V and 7 from J; bases not matched to a gene: 11. In nucleotides, the CDR3 is TGTGCCAGCAGTCCGACTACGGACAGGGGAGGTGAAAAACTGTTTTTT. Protein sequence: CASSPTTDRGGEKLFF.

This clone was seen just once. This chain uses TRBV6-6 with TRBJ2-6, with TRBD1 identical over 7 bases. From germline, CDR1 is MNHNY and CDR2 SVGAGI (reference sequence). The length of the CDR3 is 16 residues. The ends lost 7 bases at V and 1 base at J; junction bases unmatched: 7. The CDR3: CASMFGTASGANVLTF. The CDR3 region has the DNA TGTGCCAGCATGTTCGGGACAGCTTCTGGGGCCAACGTCCTGACTTTC.

This clone was found a few times. The chain recombines TRBV29-1 with TRBJ2-1; 9 nucleotides line up with TRBD1. After removal of 6 bases from V and 0 bases from J, the junction contained 6 bases not matched to a gene. From germline, CDR1 is SQVTM and CDR2 ANQGSEA. This CDR3 spans 15 amino acids. The CDR3 nucleotides are TGCAGCGTAGGACAGGGGATAAGCTCCTACAATGAGCAGTTCTTC. As protein: CSVGQGISSYNEQFF.

The rearrangement uses TRBV6-5 and TRBJ1-5, with D uncertain. V shed 3 bases and J shed 7 bases, with 10 bases lying between them. The length of the CDR3 is 13 residues. Germline-derived CDR1 and CDR2 are MNHEY and SVGAGI. The CDR3 nucleotides are TGTGCCAGCAGTTATTCCCCGTCCCAGCCCCAGCATTTT. Translation gives CASSYSPSQPQHF.

Points on this clone: At one of its ends the junction is not consistent with the germline gene, which may arise from a read error. The V call is TRBV2, the J call TRBJ2-3, with 7 nucleotides matching TRBD1. CDR3 length: 14 amino acids. Looked up from germline, CDR1 is SNHLY and CDR2 is FYNNEI. CDR3 in amino acids: CASILETGTATQYF. In DNA, the CDR3 is TGTGCCAGCATTTTAGAGACAGGGACAGCTACGCAGTATTTT.

The V call is TRBV11-2, the J call TRBJ2-7; 7 nucleotides line up with TRBD2. Germline V gives CDR1 SGHAT, CDR2 FQNNGV. V lost 6 bases, J lost 4 bases, and 6 bases stayed unmatched. CDR3 size: 13 residues. The CDR3 reads CASSRDYRYEQYF. The CDR3 nucleotides are TGTGCCAGCAGTCGGGACTATCGGTACGAGCAGTACTTC. The full variable domain, rest sourced from reference TRBV11-2 and TRBJ2-7, is EAGVAQSPRYKIIEKRQSVAFWCNPISGHATLYWYQQILGQGPKLLIQFQNNGVVDDSQLPKDRFSAERLKGVDSTLKIQPAKLEDSAVYLCASSRDYRYEQYFGPGTRLTVT.

V is TRBV28 and J is TRBJ1-5; D is perhaps TRBD1 (6 bases). CDR3 length equals 16 residues. The V gene lost 1 base and the J gene lost 2 bases, with 12 bases spanning the gap. The germline V gene encodes CDR1 MDHEN and CDR2 SYDVKM. The CDR3 sequence is CASSLYRTAGNQPQHF. Here the CDR3 DNA reads TGTGCCAGCAGTTTATATCGGACAGCAGGCAATCAGCCCCAGCATTTT.

This rearrangement joins TRBV5-6 to TRBJ1-2, with a weak D call TRBD1 (6 bases). V lost 4 bases, J lost 12 bases, and 19 bases lay in between. Germline V lookup: CDR1 SGHDT, CDR2 YYEEEE. CDR3 length equals 13 residues. CDR3 DNA: TGTGCCAGCAGCGACGTGACAGGCCCCGGGGACACCTTC. Amino acid sequence: CASSDVTGPGDTF.

The sample holds one count of this clone. The gene calls are TRBV7-9 and TRBJ2-1; TRBD2 matches at 11 bases. Germline loops: CDR1 SEHNR, CDR2 FQNEAQ (reference sequence). CDR3 length equals 16 residues. The V gene end was trimmed by 5 bases and the J gene end by 4 bases; junction bases not matched to a gene: 7. Written as DNA, the CDR3 is TGTGCCAGCAGCGATCTGACTAGCGGGGCTTACAATGAGCAGTTCTTC. Encoded protein: CASSDLTSGAYNEQFF. Full variable domain (missing parts from reference TRBV7-9 and TRBJ2-1): DTGVSQNPRHKITKRGQNVTFRCDPISEHNRLYWYRQTLGQGPEFLTYFQNEAQLEKSRLLSDRFSAERPKGSFSTLEIQRTEQGDSAMYLCASSDLTSGAYNEQFFGPGTRLTVL.

The J gene is TRBJ1-1, the V gene TRBV27; no clear D gene. Germline V gives CDR1 MNHEY, CDR2 SMNVEV (reference sequence). V was shortened by 1 base and J by 1 base, with 7 bases between the two germline ends. The CDR3 length is 14 residues. CDR3 nucleotide sequence: TGTGCCAGCAGTTTATTCGCAGGGAACACTGAAGCTTTCTTT. This encodes CASSLFAGNTEAFF.

This clone has more than one count but fewer than ten. The rearrangement joins TRBV14 to TRBJ2-2, with D unclear. The CDR3 contains 14 residues. Germline CDR1 reads SGHDN; CDR2 reads FVKESK. Trimming removed 1 base from V and 4 bases from J, with 7 bases in between. The CDR3 region has the DNA TGTGCCAGCAGCCAAGTTCAGTTCACCGGGGAGCTGTTTTTT. Translating it yields CASSQVQFTGELFF.

The chain recombines TRBV19 with TRBJ1-3, with TRBD1 matching 7 bases. This CDR3 contains 12 residues. Per germline, CDR1 LNHDA and CDR2 SQIVND (reference sequence). V lost 6 bases to trimming and J lost 13 bases; unmatched junction nucleotides: 9. The CDR3 sequence: CASRGGGASIYF. The CDR3 DNA reads as TGTGCCAGTAGAGGAGGGGGCGCCTCGATATATTTT. The full variable domain, rest sourced from reference TRBV19 and TRBJ1-3, is DGGITQSPKYLFRKEGQNVTLSCEQNLNHDAMYWYRQDPGQGLRLIYYSQIVNDFQKGDIAEGYSVSREKKESFPLTVTSAQKNPTAFYLCASRGGGASIYFGEGSWLTVV.

This sequence joins TRBV9 and TRBJ1-2; D ambiguous. The CDR3 length is 10 residues. The V gene's germline CDR1 is SGDLS and CDR2 YYNGEE. Trimming took off 3 bases at V and 8 bases at J, with 5 bases between the two ends. CDR3 coding DNA: TGTGCCAGCAGCGGGCTGGGCTACACCTTC. Protein product: CASSGLGYTF.

The chain is built from TRBV13 and TRBJ1-1, with a tentative D call TRBD1 (5 bases). Germline V CDR1 and CDR2: PRHDT, FYEKMQ (reference sequence). V lost 5 bases and J lost 5, with 15 bases in between. This CDR3 has 14 residues. CDR3 nucleotides: TGTGCCAGCAGCCGGGGGGGAATTTGGACTGAAGCTTTCTTT. Amino acid sequence: CASSRGGIWTEAFF.

CDR3 sequence: CASSLLTGLENTEAFF. In nucleotides, the CDR3 is TGTGCCAGCAGCTTGTTGACAGGACTTGAGAACACTGAAGCTTTCTTT. The V and J genes are TRBV5-4 and TRBJ1-1, with D possibly being TRBD1 (6 bases). The CDR3 totals 16 residues. Trimming took off 1 base at V and 1 base at J, with 14 bases between the two ends. Looked up from germline, CDR1 is SGHNT and CDR2 is YYREEE (reference sequence).

The genes are TRBV9 and TRBJ1-3; D call uncertain. Germline assignment: CDR1 SGDLS and CDR2 YYNGEE. This CDR3 spans 11 amino acids. V was shortened by 4 bases and J by 4 bases, with 3 bases between the two germline ends. Here the CDR3 DNA reads TGTGCCAGCAGCACAGGAAACACCATATATTTT. Translated, it gives CASSTGNTIYF.